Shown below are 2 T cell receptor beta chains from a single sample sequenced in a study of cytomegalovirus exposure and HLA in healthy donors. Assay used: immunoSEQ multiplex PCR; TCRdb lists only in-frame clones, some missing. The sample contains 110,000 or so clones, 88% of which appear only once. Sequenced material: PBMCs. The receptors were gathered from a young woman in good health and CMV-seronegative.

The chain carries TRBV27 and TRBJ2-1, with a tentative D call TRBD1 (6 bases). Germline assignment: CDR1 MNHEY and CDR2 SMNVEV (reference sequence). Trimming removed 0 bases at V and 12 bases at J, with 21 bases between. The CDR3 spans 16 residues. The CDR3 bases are TGTGCCAGCAGTTTATCGGCTGGGGGCGCAAAAATTTGGCAGTTCTTC. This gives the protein CASSLSAGGAKIWQFF.

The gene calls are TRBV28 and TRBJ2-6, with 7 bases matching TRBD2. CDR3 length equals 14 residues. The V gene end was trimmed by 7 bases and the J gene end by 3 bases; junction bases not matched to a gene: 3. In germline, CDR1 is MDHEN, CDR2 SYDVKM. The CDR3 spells CASTGGGGANVLTF. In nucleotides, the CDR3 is TGTGCCAGCACGGGGGGTGGTGGGGCCAACGTCCTGACTTTC. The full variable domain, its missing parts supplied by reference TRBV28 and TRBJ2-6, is DVKVTQSSRYLVKRTGEKVFLECVQDMDHENMFWYRQDPGLGLRLIYFSYDVKMKEKGDIPEGYSVSREKKERFSLILESASTNQTSMYLCASTGGGGANVLTFGAGSRLTVL.